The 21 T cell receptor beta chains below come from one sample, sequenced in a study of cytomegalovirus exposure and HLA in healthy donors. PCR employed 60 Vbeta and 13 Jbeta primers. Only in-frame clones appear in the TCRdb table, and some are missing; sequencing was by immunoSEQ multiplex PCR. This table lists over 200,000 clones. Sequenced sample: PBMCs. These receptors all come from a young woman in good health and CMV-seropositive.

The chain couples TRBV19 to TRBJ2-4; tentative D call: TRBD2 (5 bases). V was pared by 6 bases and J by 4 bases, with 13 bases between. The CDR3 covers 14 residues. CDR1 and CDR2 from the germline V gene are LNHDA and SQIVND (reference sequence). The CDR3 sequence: CASSQPGEKNIQYF. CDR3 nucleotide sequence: TGTGCCAGTAGCCAACCCGGGGAAAAAAACATTCAGTACTTC.

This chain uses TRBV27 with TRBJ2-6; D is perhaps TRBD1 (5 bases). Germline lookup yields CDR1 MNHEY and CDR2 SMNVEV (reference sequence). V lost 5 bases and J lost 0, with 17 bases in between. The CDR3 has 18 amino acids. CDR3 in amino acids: CASSRRVNDYSGANVLTF. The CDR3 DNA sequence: TGTGCCAGCAGTCGCAGGGTCAATGATTACTCTGGGGCCAACGTCCTGACTTTC.

CDR3 nucleotides: TGTGCCAGCAACCTAGCGGGAGAGGATCAGTTCTTC. This gives the protein CASNLAGEDQFF. This rearrangement joins TRBV2 to TRBJ2-1; 10 positions match TRBD2. J gave up 13 bases and V 7 bases, and 7 bases lay outside the gene matches. Germline CDR1 and CDR2: SNHLY and FYNNEI. The CDR3 runs 12 residues.

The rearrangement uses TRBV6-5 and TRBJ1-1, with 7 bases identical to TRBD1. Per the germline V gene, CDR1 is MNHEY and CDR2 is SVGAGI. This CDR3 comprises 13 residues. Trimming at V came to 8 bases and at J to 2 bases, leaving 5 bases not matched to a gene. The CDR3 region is CASLTGKNTEAFF. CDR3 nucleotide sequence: TGTGCCAGCCTGACAGGGAAAAACACTGAAGCTTTCTTT.

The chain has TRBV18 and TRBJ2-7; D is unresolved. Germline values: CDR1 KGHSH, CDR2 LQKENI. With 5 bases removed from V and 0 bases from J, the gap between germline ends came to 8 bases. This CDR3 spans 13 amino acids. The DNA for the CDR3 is TGTGCCAGCTCATCGAGTAGCTCCTACGAGCAGTACTTC. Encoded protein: CASSSSSSYEQYF. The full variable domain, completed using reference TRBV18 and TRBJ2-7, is NAGVMQNPRHLVRRRGQEARLRCSPMKGHSHVYWYRQLPEEGLKFMVYLQKENIIDESGMPKERFSAEFPKEGPSILRIQQVVRGDSAAYFCASSSSSSYEQYFGPGTRLTVT.

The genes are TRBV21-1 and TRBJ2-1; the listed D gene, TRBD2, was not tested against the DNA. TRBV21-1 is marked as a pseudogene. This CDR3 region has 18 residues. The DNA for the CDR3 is TGTGCCAGCAGCATTAGCGGGGCCTTGGGGGAATCCTACAATGAGCAGTTCTTC. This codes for CASSISGALGESYNEQFF.

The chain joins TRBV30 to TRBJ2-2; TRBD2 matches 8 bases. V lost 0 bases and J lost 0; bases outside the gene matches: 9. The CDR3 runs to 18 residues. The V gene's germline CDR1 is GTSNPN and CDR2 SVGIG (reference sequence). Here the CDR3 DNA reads TGTGCCTGGAGTGTACTGGGAGGCGGGAGGACGAACACCGGGGAGCTGTTTTTT. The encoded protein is CAWSVLGGGRTNTGELFF.

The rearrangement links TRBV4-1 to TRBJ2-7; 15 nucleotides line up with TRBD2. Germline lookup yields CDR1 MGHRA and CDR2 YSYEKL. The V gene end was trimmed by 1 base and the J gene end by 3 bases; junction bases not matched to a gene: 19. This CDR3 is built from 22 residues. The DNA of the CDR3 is TGCGCCAGCAGCCAAGTGGGGTTGAACTTGGGACTAGCGGGGGGATCTCGCTACGAGCAGTACTTC. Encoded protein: CASSQVGLNLGLAGGSRYEQYF.

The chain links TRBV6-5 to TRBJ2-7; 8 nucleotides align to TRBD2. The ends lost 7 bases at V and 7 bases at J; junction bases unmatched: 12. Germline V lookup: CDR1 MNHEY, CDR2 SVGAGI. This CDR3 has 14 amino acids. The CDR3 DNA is TGTGCCAGCACCCCCGCGGGGGGACCCCTAGAGCAGTACTTC. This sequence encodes CASTPAGGPLEQYF.

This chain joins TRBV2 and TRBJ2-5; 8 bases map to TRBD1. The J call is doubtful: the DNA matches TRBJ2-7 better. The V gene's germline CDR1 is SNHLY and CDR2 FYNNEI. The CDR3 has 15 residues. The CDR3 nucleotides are TGTGCCAGCAGCCTTGGCGGGACAGGCCTTGACGAGCAGTACTTC. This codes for CASSLGGTGLDEQYF.

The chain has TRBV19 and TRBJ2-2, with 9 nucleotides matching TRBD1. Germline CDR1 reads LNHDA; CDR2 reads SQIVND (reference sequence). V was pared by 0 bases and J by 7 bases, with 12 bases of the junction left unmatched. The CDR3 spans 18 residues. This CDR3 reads CASSIDPGDRELDGELFF. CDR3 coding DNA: TGTGCCAGTAGTATAGATCCTGGGGACAGGGAGCTTGACGGGGAGCTGTTTTTT.

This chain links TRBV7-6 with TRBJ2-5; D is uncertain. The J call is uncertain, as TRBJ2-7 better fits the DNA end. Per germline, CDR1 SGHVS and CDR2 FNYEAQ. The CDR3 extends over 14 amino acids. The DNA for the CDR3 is TGTGCCAGCAGCCCGCGAGCCGCTTCCTACGAGCAGTACTTC. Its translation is CASSPRAASYEQYF.

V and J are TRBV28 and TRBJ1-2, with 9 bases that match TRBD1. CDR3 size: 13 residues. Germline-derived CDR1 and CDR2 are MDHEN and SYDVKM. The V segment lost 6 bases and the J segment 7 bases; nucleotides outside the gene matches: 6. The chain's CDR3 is CASRQQGAGGYTF. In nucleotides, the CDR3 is TGTGCCAGCAGACAACAGGGGGCGGGTGGCTACACCTTC.

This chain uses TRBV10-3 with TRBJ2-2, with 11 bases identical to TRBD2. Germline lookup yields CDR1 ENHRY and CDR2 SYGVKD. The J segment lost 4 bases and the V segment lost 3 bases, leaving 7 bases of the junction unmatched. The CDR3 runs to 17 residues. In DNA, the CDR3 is TGTGCCATCAGTGATACTAGCGGGAGTCGGCGCACCGGGGAGCTGTTTTTT. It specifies CAISDTSGSRRTGELFF.

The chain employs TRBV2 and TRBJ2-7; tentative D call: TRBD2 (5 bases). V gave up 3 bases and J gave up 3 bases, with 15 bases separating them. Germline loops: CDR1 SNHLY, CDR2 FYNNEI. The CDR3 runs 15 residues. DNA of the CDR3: TGTGCCAGCAGTGATCCGGTCCGAGAGGGCTACGAGCAGTACTTC. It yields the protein CASSDPVREGYEQYF.

The CDR3 coding sequence is TGTGCCAGCAGCTTAGCACAGGGAGCGACCTACGAGCAGTACTTC. Protein sequence: CASSLAQGATYEQYF. This chain uses TRBV7-7 with TRBJ2-5, with D possibly being TRBD1 (6 bases). The DNA end is a closer match to TRBJ2-7, so the J assignment may be wrong. The germline gives CDR1 SSHAT, CDR2 FNYEAQ (reference sequence). The CDR3 extends over 15 amino acids.

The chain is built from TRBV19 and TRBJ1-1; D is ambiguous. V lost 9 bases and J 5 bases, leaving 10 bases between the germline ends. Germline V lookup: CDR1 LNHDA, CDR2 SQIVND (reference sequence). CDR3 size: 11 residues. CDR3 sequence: CASTPGTEAFF. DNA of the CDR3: TGTGCCAGCACCCCGGGGACTGAAGCTTTCTTT.

The CDR3 nucleotides are TGTGCCAGCAACAGTGAGGGAGAATATAGTTACGAGCAGTACTTC. Residues: CASNSEGEYSYEQYF. This chain uses TRBV7-9 with TRBJ2-7; D perhaps matches TRBD2 (5 bases). The ends were cut back, 7 bases at V and 4 bases at J, with 20 bases in the middle. This CDR3 is built from 15 residues. Germline loops: CDR1 SEHNR, CDR2 FQNEAQ (reference sequence).

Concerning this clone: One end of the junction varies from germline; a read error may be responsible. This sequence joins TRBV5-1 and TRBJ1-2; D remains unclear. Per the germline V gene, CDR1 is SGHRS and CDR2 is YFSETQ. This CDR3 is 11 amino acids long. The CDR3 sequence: CASSLEAARVF. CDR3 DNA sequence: TGCGCCAGCAGCTTGGAGGCGGCCCGTGTCTTC.

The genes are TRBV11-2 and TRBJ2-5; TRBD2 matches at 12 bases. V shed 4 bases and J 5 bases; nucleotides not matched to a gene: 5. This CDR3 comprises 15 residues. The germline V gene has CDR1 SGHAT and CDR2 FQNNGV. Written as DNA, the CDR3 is TGTGCCAGCAGCTCAAGGACTAGCGGGGTGGAGACCCAGTACTTC. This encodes CASSSRTSGVETQYF.

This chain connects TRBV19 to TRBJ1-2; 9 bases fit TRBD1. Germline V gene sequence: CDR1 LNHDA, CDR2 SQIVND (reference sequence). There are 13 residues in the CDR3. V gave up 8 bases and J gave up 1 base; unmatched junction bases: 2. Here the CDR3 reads CASWDRVNYGYTF. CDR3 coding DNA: TGTGCCAGTTGGGACAGGGTTAACTATGGCTACACCTTC.